The 32 T cell receptor beta chains reported below all come from one sample, sequenced in a study of T cell changes during pregnancy in multiple sclerosis. Clones were sequenced by immunoSEQ multiplex PCR, and TCRdb holds only the in-frame ones, with some missing. Here the sample spans 70,000 or so clones, 75% to 95% being singletons. Specimen: CD4+ T cells from peripheral blood mononuclear cells, collected before pregnancy. The origin of the receptors is a female donor with multiple sclerosis, enrolled in a pregnancy study.

The rearrangement links TRBV29-1 to TRBJ2-5, with TRBD1 identical over 7 bases. The V gene end was trimmed by 6 bases and the J gene end by 5 bases; junction bases not matched to a gene: 12. The CDR3 has 14 amino acids. Germline V lookup: CDR1 SQVTM, CDR2 ANQGSEA. This CDR3 reads CSVTRDSKGETQYF. Here the CDR3 DNA reads TGCAGCGTAACCCGGGACAGCAAGGGGGAGACCCAGTACTTC.

J is TRBJ2-3 and V is TRBV19; D is perhaps TRBD2 (6 bases). The CDR3 consists of 16 residues. From germline, CDR1 is LNHDA and CDR2 SQIVND (reference sequence). Deletions cut 5 bases from V and 6 bases from J, with 21 bases between. The CDR3 DNA is TGTGCCAGTAGTCAGATCAGACCCTCCGGAGGGGATACGCAGTATTTT. Translated: CASSQIRPSGGDTQYF.

This clone has just one count. The rearrangement links TRBV7-8 to TRBJ1-1; the match to TRBD1 covers 7 bases. Per the germline V gene, CDR1 is SGHVS and CDR2 is FQNEAQ. The CDR3 has 16 amino acids. The V gene end was trimmed by 5 bases and the J gene end by 0 bases; junction bases not matched to a gene: 9. The CDR3 nucleotides are TGTGCCAGCAGCCTCGGACAGGCTTTAATGAACACTGAAGCTTTCTTT. Protein product: CASSLGQALMNTEAFF.

The chain joins TRBV18 to TRBJ1-5; 9 bases are a match to TRBD1. The CDR3 is 17 residues long. Germline values: CDR1 KGHSH, CDR2 LQKENI. V was pared by 5 bases and J by 2 bases, with 10 bases of the junction left unmatched. The CDR3 region is CASSFQEDRGGNQPQHF. CDR3 sequence (DNA): TGTGCCAGCTCATTCCAGGAGGACAGGGGCGGCAATCAGCCCCAGCATTTT.

V and J are TRBV5-1 and TRBJ1-2; no clear D. Per germline, CDR1 SGHRS and CDR2 YFSETQ. The V gene lost 2 bases and the J gene lost 1 base, with 15 bases spanning the gap. The CDR3 extends over 16 amino acids. CDR3 in DNA: TGCGCCAGCAGCTTCGCCCTCGGGTTTTTTAACTATGGCTACACCTTC. Its protein product is CASSFALGFFNYGYTF.

The chain uses TRBV4-3 and TRBJ1-3; weak D call: TRBD1 (5 bases). Trimming removed 1 base at V and 1 base at J, with 5 bases between. Germline CDR1 LGHNA, CDR2 YSLEER. The CDR3 covers 14 residues. The CDR3 protein is CASSQGTSGNTIYF. CDR3 DNA sequence: TGCGCCAGCAGCCAAGGGACATCTGGAAACACCATATATTTT.

The V call is TRBV30, the J call TRBJ2-7; D possibly corresponds to TRBD1 (6 bases). The CDR3 has 16 amino acids. Trimming cost V 0 bases and J 0 bases, with 15 bases left between them. CDR1 is GTSNPN and CDR2 is SVGIG in the germline V gene (reference sequence). The CDR3 region is CAWSVGGPRSSYEQYF. CDR3 nucleotide sequence: TGTGCCTGGAGTGTAGGGGGACCCCGGAGCTCCTACGAGCAGTACTTC.

Of note for this clone: Other DNA sequences from this sample encode an identical CDR3 as well. J is TRBJ2-5 and V is TRBV6-6; D call uncertain. Germline V gene sequence: CDR1 MNHNY, CDR2 SVGAGI (reference sequence). There are 12 residues in the CDR3. Trimming removed 0 bases from V and 5 bases from J, with 4 bases in between. The CDR3 DNA is TGTGCCAGCAGTTACTCCAGGGAGACCCAGTACTTC. This gives the protein CASSYSRETQYF.

The CDR3 region has the DNA TGTGCCAGCAGTTCTAGACAGGAGGCCCACACCTATGGCTACACCTTC. Its translation is CASSSRQEAHTYGYTF. The rearrangement joins TRBV5-6 to TRBJ1-2; perhaps TRBD1 as D (6 bases). The CDR3 consists of 16 residues. V was shortened by 5 bases and J by 4 bases, with 21 bases between the two germline ends. The V gene's germline CDR1 is SGHDT and CDR2 YYEEEE.

The chain uses TRBV6-1 and TRBJ2-7; TRBD1 aligns across 7 bases. With V trimmed by 6 bases and J by 2 bases, 10 bases remained unmatched. Germline-derived CDR1 and CDR2 are MNHNS and SASEGT. The CDR3 covers 15 residues. The CDR3 sequence is CASSATTGEPYEQYF. CDR3 bases: TGTGCCAGCAGCGCAACTACAGGGGAACCCTACGAGCAGTACTTC.

The chain employs TRBV7-2 and TRBJ1-1, with D perhaps matching TRBD1 (5 bases). Trimming shortened V by 7 bases and J by 1 base, and 10 bases separated the two germline ends. Looked up from germline, CDR1 is SGHTA and CDR2 is FQGNSA. The length of the CDR3 is 13 residues. The DNA for the CDR3 is TGTGCCAGCATTCTCACAGGGAACACTGAAGCTTTCTTT. Protein product: CASILTGNTEAFF.

This chain uses TRBV13 with TRBJ1-1, with TRBD1 as a possible D gene (6 bases). The germline gives CDR1 PRHDT, CDR2 FYEKMQ (reference sequence). There are 14 residues in the CDR3. V lost 5 bases and J lost 13, with 23 bases in between. CDR3 DNA sequence: TGTGCCAGCAGCGCGGCCCGACAGGCACTCGGGGATTTCTTT. It yields the protein CASSAARQALGDFF.

The chain uses TRBV4-1 and TRBJ1-4, with D hard to call. Trimming shortened V by 5 bases and J by 0 bases, and 10 bases separated the two germline ends. The CDR3 has 15 amino acids. Germline V gene lookup returns CDR1 MGHRA and CDR2 YSYEKL. The CDR3 DNA sequence: TGCGCCAGCAGCTTACCACAGTCAACTAATGAAAAACTGTTTTTT. It encodes CASSLPQSTNEKLFF.

The chain carries TRBV28 and TRBJ1-1; 8 positions agree with TRBD1. This CDR3 is 15 amino acids long. The V segment lost 8 bases and the J segment 1 base; nucleotides outside the gene matches: 9. Germline CDR1 is MDHEN and CDR2 is SYDVKM. As DNA, the CDR3 is TGTGCCAGCTCCGGACGGGACAGGCCGAACACTGAAGCTTTCTTT. Its protein is CASSGRDRPNTEAFF.

The chain combines TRBV18 with TRBJ1-5; D may be TRBD1 (6 bases). The CDR3 contains 14 residues. CDR1 KGHSH and CDR2 LQKENI come from the germline V gene. V was pared by 3 bases and J by 5 bases, with 11 bases between. CDR3 in DNA: TGTGCCAGCTCACCGCAGGGGTCGGATCAGCCCCAGCATTTT. This codes for CASSPQGSDQPQHF.

CDR3 bases: TGTGCCAGCAGCTTAGCGCAGGGGCCCTACGAGCAGTACTTC. This codes for CASSLAQGPYEQYF. V and J are TRBV7-8 and TRBJ2-7, with D perhaps TRBD1 (6 bases). CDR1 and CDR2 (germline): SGHVS, FQNEAQ. The CDR3 covers 14 residues. The V and J ends lost 0 bases and 2 bases respectively, with 8 bases between them.

This clone was seen only a few times. V and J are TRBV28 and TRBJ1-5; 7 positions agree with TRBD1. V gave up 6 bases and J gave up 4 bases; unmatched junction bases: 3. Germline-derived CDR1 and CDR2 are MDHEN and SYDVKM. This CDR3 spans 13 amino acids. CDR3 sequence (DNA): TGTGCCAGCAGCGAGACAGGGAATCAGCCCCAGCATTTT. Its translation is CASSETGNQPQHF.

This chain links TRBV5-4 with TRBJ2-1; 11 bases agree with TRBD2. Germline V gene data show CDR1 as SGHNT and CDR2 as YYREEE (reference sequence). V lost 0 bases and J lost 9; bases outside the gene matches: 5. This CDR3 has 15 residues. CDR3 bases: TGTGCCAGCAGCTTGGGTAGCGGGGGGGCTACTGAGCAGTTCTTC. Encoded protein: CASSLGSGGATEQFF. The full variable domain, completed using reference TRBV5-4 and TRBJ2-1, is ETGVTQSPTHLIKTRGQQVTLRCSSQSGHNTVSWYQQALGQGPQFIFQYYREEENGRGNFPPRFSGLQFPNYSSELNVNALELDDSALYLCASSLGSGGATEQFFGPGTRLTVL.

This clone was seen just once. The CDR3 sequence: CASSQDIQVAVRTDTQYF. The CDR3 DNA is TGCGCCAGCAGCCAAGATATTCAGGTAGCGGTGCGCACAGATACGCAGTATTTT. The chain recombines TRBV4-3 with TRBJ2-3, with TRBD2 as a possible D gene (6 bases). This CDR3 contains 18 residues. Germline V CDR1 and CDR2: LGHNA, YSLEER. V lost 0 bases, J lost 1 base, and 17 bases lay in between.

The chain couples TRBV19 to TRBJ1-1; unclear D gene. V was pared by 5 bases and J by 1 base, with 5 bases between. CDR3 length equals 12 residues. CDR1 and CDR2 from the germline V gene are LNHDA and SQIVND (reference sequence). As DNA, the CDR3 is TGTGCCAGTAGTCCGGGGAACACTGAAGCTTTCTTT. Translated, it gives CASSPGNTEAFF.

This sequence joins TRBV11-3 and TRBJ1-6, with TRBD1 matching 8 bases. This CDR3 is 15 amino acids long. The junction had 12 bases not matched to a gene; V was cut back by 9 bases and J by 8 bases. Germline V gene data show CDR1 as SGHNT and CDR2 as YENEEA. CDR3 in amino acids: CASAGQGASYSPLHF. The CDR3 coding sequence is TGTGCCAGTGCTGGCCAGGGGGCGAGTTATTCACCCCTCCACTTT.

The J gene is TRBJ2-1, the V gene TRBV21-1; TRBD2 is taken as the D call from the table, unchecked against the DNA. TRBV21-1 is annotated as a pseudogene. The CDR3 spans 16 residues. The CDR3 reads CASSKVDNRRRNEQFF. The DNA for the CDR3 is TGTGCCAGCAGCAAAGTAGATAACCGGCGGCGCAATGAGCAGTTCTTC.

This clone has just one count. This rearrangement joins TRBV5-6 to TRBJ1-2; 10 positions agree with TRBD1. The CDR3 consists of 15 residues. Trimming removed 3 bases from V and 2 bases from J; junction bases left unmatched: 4. The V gene's germline CDR1 is SGHDT and CDR2 YYEEEE. The CDR3 DNA follows: TGTGCCAGCAGCTGGGGGGACAGGGGAAACTATGGCTACACCTTC. As protein: CASSWGDRGNYGYTF. Together with reference TRBV5-6 and TRBJ1-2, the CDR3 gives the full variable domain: DAGVTQSPTHLIKTRGQQVTLRCSPKSGHDTVSWYQQALGQGPQFIFQYYEEEERQRGNFPDRFSGHQFPNYSSELNVNALLLGDSALYLCASSWGDRGNYGYTFGSGTRLTVV.

The chain links TRBV7-8 to TRBJ2-7; possible D gene TRBD1, 6 bases. Trimming took 1 base from V and 0 from J, leaving 7 bases between them. CDR1 and CDR2 (germline): SGHVS, FQNEAQ. This CDR3 region has 14 residues. This chain's CDR3 is CASSLGGGSYEQYF. The CDR3 coding sequence is TGTGCCAGCAGCTTAGGAGGGGGCTCCTACGAGCAGTACTTC.

The rearrangement joins TRBV6-6 to TRBJ2-3; 14 bases are a match to TRBD2. The V segment lost 2 bases and the J segment 4 bases; nucleotides outside the gene matches: 2. This CDR3 comprises 16 residues. From germline, CDR1 is MNHNY and CDR2 SVGAGI (reference sequence). The CDR3 region is CASSYTGLAGADTQYF. CDR3 nucleotides: TGTGCCAGCAGTTACACGGGACTAGCGGGAGCAGATACGCAGTATTTT.

J is TRBJ2-3 and V is TRBV11-2; D might be TRBD2 (6 bases). This CDR3 has 17 amino acids. Germline V gene sequence: CDR1 SGHAT, CDR2 FQNNGV. Trimming left V 5 bases short and J 2 bases short, with 20 bases between. CDR3 sequence (DNA): TGTGCCAGCAGCCCCAAAGAAACTAGCTTCAACACAGATACGCAGTATTTT. Amino acid sequence: CASSPKETSFNTDTQYF.

V and J are TRBV19 and TRBJ2-2; weak D call: TRBD1 (6 bases). V dropped 4 bases and J dropped 0 bases, with 9 bases sitting between them. The germline gives CDR1 LNHDA, CDR2 SQIVND (reference sequence). CDR3 length: 15 amino acids. The CDR3 DNA sequence: TGTGCCAGTAGTACCGGACAGTCGAACACCGGGGAGCTGTTTTTT. Translating gives CASSTGQSNTGELFF.

The V gene is TRBV6-6, the J gene TRBJ1-4, with D possibly matching TRBD1 (5 bases). Trimming left V 2 bases short and J 11 bases short, with 21 bases between. This CDR3 is built from 16 residues. Per the germline V gene, CDR1 is MNHNY and CDR2 is SVGAGI (reference sequence). The CDR3 sequence: CASSYPEPQGGGKLFF. CDR3 DNA sequence: TGTGCCAGCAGTTACCCCGAGCCCCAGGGTGGAGGGAAACTGTTTTTT.

This clone was seen just once. The chain recombines TRBV5-1 with TRBJ2-3; TRBD2 matches at 11 bases. V shed 4 bases and J 5 bases; nucleotides not matched to a gene: 15. The CDR3 sequence is 18 residues long. The germline V gene has CDR1 SGHRS and CDR2 YFSETQ. The CDR3 region is CASSRLSKTSGDIDTQYF. For the CDR3, the DNA is TGCGCCAGCAGCCGTTTATCGAAGACTAGCGGGGATATAGATACGCAGTATTTT.

J is TRBJ1-1 and V is TRBV10-3; the match to TRBD1 covers 8 bases. V lost 6 bases, J lost 0 bases, and 3 bases stayed unmatched. CDR1 and CDR2 from the germline V gene are ENHRY and SYGVKD. The CDR3 extends over 14 amino acids. The DNA for the CDR3 is TGTGCCATCAGGGACAGGGACATGAACACTGAAGCTTTCTTT. It codes for CAIRDRDMNTEAFF.

The V call is TRBV28, the J call TRBJ1-6, with 8 bases identical to TRBD1. The CDR3 contains 17 residues. Unmatched junction bases numbered 8, after V lost 5 bases and J lost 2 bases. Per germline, CDR1 MDHEN and CDR2 SYDVKM. CDR3 in amino acids: CASSAAGGATYNSPLHF. CDR3 DNA sequence: TGTGCCAGCAGTGCGGCAGGGGGCGCGACCTATAATTCACCCCTCCACTTT. Full variable domain (remainder filled in from reference TRBV28 and TRBJ1-6): DVKVTQSSRYLVKRTGEKVFLECVQDMDHENMFWYRQDPGLGLRLIYFSYDVKMKEKGDIPEGYSVSREKKERFSLILESASTNQTSMYLCASSAAGGATYNSPLHFGNGTRLTVT.

The chain combines TRBV11-1 with TRBJ2-1; the D gene is possibly TRBD2 (5 bases). The CDR3 is 14 amino acids. Per the germline V gene, CDR1 is SGHAT and CDR2 is FQDESV (reference sequence). V was pared by 1 base and J by 8 bases, with 12 bases between. The CDR3 loop is CASSLGPSGHEQFF. The DNA for the CDR3 is TGTGCCAGCAGCTTAGGTCCGAGCGGCCATGAGCAGTTCTTC.